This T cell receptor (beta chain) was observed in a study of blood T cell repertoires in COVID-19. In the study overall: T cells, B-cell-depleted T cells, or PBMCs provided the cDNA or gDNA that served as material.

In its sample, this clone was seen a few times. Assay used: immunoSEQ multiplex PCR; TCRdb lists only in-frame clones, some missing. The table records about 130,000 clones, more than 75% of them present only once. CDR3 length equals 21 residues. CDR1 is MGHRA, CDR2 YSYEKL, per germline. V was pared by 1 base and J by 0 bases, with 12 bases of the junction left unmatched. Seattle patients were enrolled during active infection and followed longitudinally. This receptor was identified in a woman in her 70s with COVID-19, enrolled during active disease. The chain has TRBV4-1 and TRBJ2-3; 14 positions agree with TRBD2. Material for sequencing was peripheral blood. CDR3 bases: TGCGCCAGCAGCCAAGTGGGGACTAGCGGGGGCCCCTCCACTAGCACAGATACGCAGTATTTT. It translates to CASSQVGTSGGPSTSTDTQYF.